This T cell receptor (beta chain) was recovered during a study of blood T cell repertoires in COVID-19. Study at large: Both acute and convalescent COVID-19 samples were obtained from the United States, Italy and Spain.

The germline V gene has CDR1 DFQATT and CDR2 SNEGSKA (reference sequence). The CDR3 is 11 amino acids. The V and J ends lost 6 bases and 2 bases respectively, with 7 bases between them. The protocol was immunoSEQ multiplex PCR, while the TCRdb copy is restricted to in-frame clones and leaves out a portion. The sample shows about 250,000 clones, approximately 80% of them seen only once. Sequencing was performed on peripheral blood. This sequence joins TRBV20-1 and TRBJ1-2, with D uncertain. The TCR sequence derives from a man older than 75 with acute or convalescent COVID-19. DNA for the CDR3: TGCAGTGCAAACCAGAACTATGGCTACACCTTC. Translated, it gives CSANQNYGYTF.